These 24 T cell receptor beta chains originate from one sample sequenced in a study of blood T cells in healthy people across ages. Through a sample-barcoded 5' primer and a J-beta primer mix, a second PCR was run for about 6 to 11 cycles. TCRdb itself ran the 5' RACE reads through MiXCR, one entry per CDR3 protein. The profile shows roughly 560,000 distinct CDR3 sequences, nearly 25% of them singletons. This sample was also put to use in a study of T cells of mothers and their children.

Sequenced: blood. The receptors shown here come from a boy between 10 and 17 years old in good health.

This rearrangement joins TRBV4-2 to TRBJ2-1, with TRBD2 identical over 8 bases. TRBJ2-7 explains the end of the DNA better; the J call may be wrong. Per the germline V gene, CDR1 is LGHNA and CDR2 is YNFKEQ. There are 15 residues in the CDR3. CDR3 bases: TGTGCCAGCAGCCGAGTTGACACCCGGGAGGGCGAGCAGTACTTC. It is translated as CASSRVDTREGEQYF.

V usage is TRBV5-1 and J usage is TRBJ2-5, with D hard to call. CDR3 length: 11 residues. With 7 bases removed from V and 5 bases from J, the gap between germline ends came to 9 bases. Germline CDR1 is SGHRS and CDR2 is YFSETQ. The CDR3 loop is CASGTWETQYF. CDR3 coding DNA: TGCGCCAGCGGTACATGGGAGACCCAGTACTTC.

In its sample, this clonotype was seen a few times. The CDR3, as DNA: TGTGCCAGCAGCCAGAGCAGTACTAGCACAGATACGCAGTATTTT. Translated: CASSQSSTSTDTQYF. The chain combines TRBV7-9 with TRBJ2-3; D gene uncertain. V shed 5 bases and J shed 0 bases, with 12 bases lying between them. The CDR3 is 15 residues long. Germline CDR1 SEHNR, CDR2 FQNEAQ (reference sequence).

In DNA, the CDR3 is TGTGCCAGCAGTTTTCCCCGGCAGGCGATGAACACCGGGGAGCTGTTTTTT. This sequence encodes CASSFPRQAMNTGELFF. V and J are TRBV12-3 or TRBV12-4 and TRBJ2-2; D uncertain. The V end was cut by 3 bases, the J end by 1 base, with 15 bases between. The CDR3 has 17 residues.

The count of this clonotype is one. The genes are TRBV7-2 and TRBJ1-4; D is undetermined. The V end lost 6 bases, the J end lost 0 bases, and 14 bases lay between the germline ends. Germline lookup yields CDR1 SGHTA and CDR2 FQGNSA. This CDR3 spans 16 amino acids. CDR3: CASSPYGGATNEKLFF. The CDR3 DNA follows: TGTGCCAGCAGTCCCTATGGCGGGGCAACTAATGAAAAACTGTTTTTT. Complete variable domain (other parts from reference TRBV7-2 and TRBJ1-4): GAGVSQSPSNKVTEKGKDVELRCDPISGHTALYWYRQSLGQGLEFLIYFQGNSAPDKSGLPSDRFSAERTGGSVSTLTIQRTQQEDSAVYLCASSPYGGATNEKLFFGSGTQLSVL.

A few counts support this clonotype. This chain uses TRBV19 with TRBJ1-5; D possibly corresponds to TRBD1 (6 bases). The CDR3 has 16 residues. V was pared by 6 bases and J by 6 bases, with 21 bases between. Per the germline V gene, CDR1 is LNHDA and CDR2 is SQIVND (reference sequence). CDR3: CASSSSGGGRGQPQHF. The CDR3 DNA follows: TGTGCCAGTAGCTCCTCGGGCGGGGGGCGCGGTCAGCCCCAGCATTTT.

In the case of this clonotype: Mismatch with germline at one junction end may stem from a read error. CDR3 residues: CTSSFTGLSGANVLTF. The CDR3, as DNA: TGTACCAGCAGTTTTACGGGACTCTCTGGGGCCAACGTCCTGACTTTC. This chain uses TRBV6-5 with TRBJ2-6; D is perhaps TRBD2 (6 bases). CDR1 is MNHEY, CDR2 SVGAGI, per germline. This CDR3 contains 16 residues.

Notes on this clonotype: Since no conserved phenylalanine or tryptophan closes the CDR3, a read error is the likely cause. This rearrangement joins TRBV28 to TRBJ2-2, with 7 bases matching TRBD1. The CDR3 is made up of 14 amino acids. With 5 bases clipped from V and 5 bases from J, the junction kept 5 bases outside the gene matches. Germline V lookup: CDR1 MDHEN, CDR2 SYDVKM. The CDR3 loop is CASSTGQRTGELFL. The DNA for the CDR3 is TGTGCCAGCAGTACGGGACAGAGGACCGGGGAGCTGTTTCTT.

This sequence joins TRBV27 and TRBJ2-1; TRBD1 aligns across 9 bases. This CDR3 contains 17 residues. The germline CDR1 and CDR2 sequences are MNHEY and SMNVEV (reference sequence). With V trimmed by 8 bases and J by 9 bases, 20 bases remained unmatched. The CDR3 loop reads CASGQISGTGYRAEQFF. DNA for the CDR3: TGTGCCAGCGGCCAAATATCCGGGACAGGGTATAGGGCTGAGCAGTTCTTC.

This chain links TRBV12-3 or TRBV12-4 with TRBJ2-7; D assignment may be TRBD1 or TRBD2 (5 bases each). Trimming took 0 bases from V and 0 from J, leaving 12 bases between them. The CDR3 loop spans 16 amino acids. The CDR3 loop is CASSLAIGDPSYEQYF. CDR3 DNA: TGTGCCAGCAGTTTAGCGATTGGGGACCCCTCCTACGAGCAGTACTTC.

The chain is built from TRBV4-3 and TRBJ2-1, with D perhaps matching TRBD1 or TRBD2 (6 bases each). The germline CDR1 and CDR2 sequences are LGHNA and YSLEER. The CDR3 contains 17 residues. V lost 3 bases, J lost 1 base, and 16 bases lay in between. This CDR3 reads CASSQGAGSGSYNEQFF. For the CDR3, the DNA is TGCGCCAGCAGCCAGGGGGCGGGGAGTGGGTCCTACAATGAGCAGTTCTTC.

V is TRBV3-1 and J is TRBJ1-3, with 8 bases that match TRBD1. Germline V gene sequence: CDR1 LGHDT, CDR2 YNNKEL (reference sequence). The CDR3 is 19 amino acids. J gave up 2 bases and V 3 bases, and 15 bases lay outside the gene matches. CDR3 in DNA: TGTGCCAGCAGCCACCGACAGGGGTACCCGAGGAAGGCTGGAAACACCATATATTTT. The encoded protein is CASSHRQGYPRKAGNTIYF.

This chain joins TRBV27 and TRBJ2-5, with a tentative D call TRBD1 (6 bases). The end of the DNA aligns better with TRBJ2-7, so the J call may be wrong. The CDR3 runs 14 residues. CDR1 is MNHEY and CDR2 is SMNVEV in the germline V gene (reference sequence). DNA for the CDR3: TGTGCCAGCAGTTTGAAGGACAGCTCCTACGAGCAGTACTTC. Translating gives CASSLKDSSYEQYF.

This chain links TRBV4-3 with TRBJ2-1; D not certain. CDR3 length: 16 residues. Germline V gene data show CDR1 as LGHNA and CDR2 as YSLEER. V lost 4 bases and J 13 bases, leaving 26 bases between the germline ends. CDR3 loop: CASSPGSLRPTLKQFF. The CDR3 DNA is TGCGCCAGCAGCCCAGGAAGTTTGCGTCCTACCTTGAAACAGTTCTTC.

V usage is TRBV6-2 or TRBV6-3 and J usage is TRBJ2-5, with 8 bases lining up with TRBD1. The end of the DNA aligns better with TRBJ2-7, so the J call may be wrong. Germline V gene data show CDR1 as MNHEY and CDR2 as SVGEGT. The CDR3 consists of 16 residues. CDR3: CASSYPRTGSDYEQYF. In DNA form, the CDR3 reads TGTGCCAGCAGTTACCCGAGGACAGGGAGCGACTACGAGCAGTACTTC.

V usage is TRBV4-3 and J usage is TRBJ2-7; D may be TRBD2 (7 bases). CDR1 is LGHNA and CDR2 is YSLEER in the germline V gene. Trimming cost V 0 bases and J 3 bases, with 12 bases left between them. This CDR3 comprises 15 residues. CDR3 in DNA: TGCGCCAGCAGCCAAGACTGGGGGGGCTTCTACGAGCAGTACTTC. Translated, it gives CASSQDWGGFYEQYF.

This chain links TRBV28 with TRBJ1-4; TRBD1 might be the D (5 bases). The length of the CDR3 is 15 residues. V was shortened by 0 bases and J by 7 bases, with 12 bases between the two germline ends. Germline loops: CDR1 MDHEN, CDR2 SYDVKM. CDR3 in DNA: TGTGCCAGCAGTTTATGGGTAGGGGCCGGTGAAAAACTGTTTTTT. Translating it yields CASSLWVGAGEKLFF.

In this sample, this clonotype turned up a few times. The chain recombines TRBV7-9 with TRBJ2-3, with 7 bases that match TRBD2. CDR3 length: 16 amino acids. V was clipped by 4 bases and J by 0 bases; unmatched bases: 7. Germline values: CDR1 SEHNR, CDR2 FQNEAQ (reference sequence). The CDR3 DNA reads as TGTGCCAGCAGCTCAGCTAGCGGCTCTAGCACAGATACGCAGTATTTT. Protein product: CASSSASGSSTDTQYF.

The V gene is TRBV6-5, the J gene TRBJ1-4, with D uncertain. The CDR3 is made up of 18 amino acids. Between the trimmed V and J ends, which lost 0 bases and 0 bases, there was a span of 14 bases. Germline CDR1 and CDR2: MNHEY and SVGAGI. The CDR3 nucleotides are TGTGCCAGCAGTTACTCCGCACTGGAGGCCACAACTAATGAAAAACTGTTTTTT. Translation: CASSYSALEATTNEKLFF.

The chain uses TRBV12-3 or TRBV12-4 and TRBJ1-1, with 7 bases aligning to TRBD1. The CDR3 consists of 15 residues. With 2 bases clipped from V and 10 bases from J, the junction kept 13 bases outside the gene matches. Here the CDR3 reads CASSLNQGGPRRAFF. CDR3 coding DNA: TGTGCCAGCAGTTTAAATCAGGGGGGGCCCAGGAGAGCTTTCTTT.

This clonotype has just one count. V is TRBV29-1 and J is TRBJ1-5; 7 bases map to TRBD1. The CDR3 has 11 amino acids. Germline values: CDR1 SQVTM, CDR2 ANQGSEA. The CDR3 protein is CTGGIAQPQHF. CDR3 coding DNA: TGCACAGGGGGTATAGCTCAGCCCCAGCATTTT. The entire variable domain, with the rest obtained from reference TRBV29-1 and TRBJ1-5, is as follows: SAVISQKPSRDICQRGTSLTIQCQVDSQVTMMFWYRQQPGQSLTLIATANQGSEATYESGFVIDKFPISRPNLTFSTLTVSNMSPEDSSIYLCTGGIAQPQHFGDGTRLSIL.

The V gene is TRBV12-3 or TRBV12-4, the J gene TRBJ1-2; no reliable D call. This CDR3 contains 12 residues. With 3 bases removed from V and 8 bases from J, the gap between germline ends came to 10 bases. CDR3 bases: TGTGCCAGCAGTTTGGAGACGATCGGCTACACCTTC. Its protein is CASSLETIGYTF.

The V gene is TRBV9, the J gene TRBJ2-5; 7 bases align to TRBD2. The DNA end lines up better with TRBJ2-7; the J call may be wrong. The germline V gene encodes CDR1 SGDLS and CDR2 YYNGEE. This CDR3 comprises 14 residues. The CDR3 reads CASSPRGDVDEQYF. The CDR3 bases are TGTGCCAGCAGCCCTCGGGGGGACGTAGACGAGCAGTACTTC.

In its sample, this clonotype was seen many times. V gene TRBV7-2 combines with J gene TRBJ2-4; D is ambiguous. In germline, CDR1 is SGHTA, CDR2 FQGNSA. The CDR3 consists of 15 residues. V lost 5 bases, J lost 11 bases, and 22 bases lay in between. This chain's CDR3 is CASSQLKRNAAFQYF. DNA of the CDR3: TGTGCCAGCAGCCAGCTCAAGCGAAACGCGGCATTTCAGTACTTC.